Listed below are T cell receptor beta chains from one sample, sequenced in a study of radiation and T cells in renal cell carcinoma. Profiled with immunoSEQ multiplex PCR; TCRdb holds only in-frame clones, not every one. The profile shows some 150,000 clones, roughly 80% of them singletons. The material sequenced was blood, taken from a patient whose treatment included radiotherapy and nephrectomy. These receptors all come from a woman between 50 and 59 years old with renal cell carcinoma. The CDR3 runs from the conserved cysteine through the conserved F or W. D genes are given only for firm matches. Clone size appears in some rows only: once, few, many, or a class for an expanded clone.

>TRBJ1-3|.|.|TRBV27
CASSSTGFRGNTIYF
TGTGCCAGCAGTTCTACAGGGTTTCGTGGAAACACCATATATTTT
>TRBJ1-2|.|few|TRBV6-5
CASSSQTPRGGYTF
TGTGCCAGCAGTTCTCAGACCCCCAGAGGAGGCTACACCTTC
>TRBJ1-1|.|.|TRBV30
CAWNRGGPEAFF
TGTGCCTGGAATAGGGGCGGCCCTGAAGCTTTCTTT
>TRBJ2-7|.|.|TRBV6-5
CATARGGGSYEQYF
TGTGCCACCGCAAGGGGGGGAGGATCCTACGAGCAGTACTTC
>TRBJ1-2|TRBD1|.|TRBV5-6
CASSQWTGNLGGYTF
TGTGCCAGCAGCCAATGGACAGGGAATTTAGGTGGCTACACCTTC
>TRBJ2-7|TRBD1|.|TRBV27
CASSANRDSYEQYF
TGTGCCAGCAGTGCAAACCGGGACAGCTACGAGCAGTACTTC
>TRBJ2-7|TRBD2|.|TRBV4-1
CASSQSPGGPYEQYF
TGCGCCAGCAGCCAATCACCGGGAGGGCCCTACGAGCAGTACTTC
>TRBJ2-5|TRBD1|.|TRBV19
CASRSGQDLYF
TGTGCCAGTAGATCCGGACAGGACCTTTACTTC
>TRBJ2-3|.|.|TRBV6-1
CASRPDGGSDTQYF
TGTGCCAGCAGGCCGGACGGAGGGTCAGATACGCAGTATTTT
>TRBJ2-3|.|.|TRBV9
CASSVGTSTDTQYF
TGTGCCAGCAGCGTAGGGACTAGCACAGATACGCAGTATTTT
>TRBJ1-1|.|.|TRBV25-1
CASIGPNTEAFF
TGTGCCAGCATTGGCCCTAACACTGAAGCTTTCTTT
>TRBJ2-3|TRBD2|once|TRBV5-1
CASSLDTSGVDTQYF
TGCGCCAGCAGCTTGGACACTAGCGGGGTTGATACGCAGTATTTT
>TRBJ2-7|.|.|TRBV18
CASSPPTSYEQYF
TGTGCCAGCTCACCACCAACCTCCTACGAGCAGTACTTC
>TRBJ2-7|.|.|TRBV5-1
CASSLPTDYEQYF
TGCGCCAGCAGCTTGCCGACAGACTACGAGCAGTACTTC
>TRBJ2-5|TRBD1|.|TRBV5-4
CASSPPGTGGETQYF
TGTGCCAGCAGCCCGCCAGGGACAGGAGGTGAGACCCAGTACTTC
>TRBJ2-2|.|.|TRBV6-6
CASGTGELFF
TGTGCCAGCGGGACCGGGGAGCTGTTTTTT
>TRBJ2-2|.|.|TRBV18
CASSPQKAVATGELFF
TGTGCCAGCTCACCACAGAAAGCAGTAGCCACCGGGGAGCTGTTTTTT
>TRBJ1-1|.|.|TRBV29-1
CSGQETEAFF
TGCAGCGGACAGGAGACTGAAGCTTTCTTT
>TRBJ1-1|.|few|TRBV30
CAWYNHRTANTEAFF
TGTGCCTGGTATAATCATAGGACAGCAAACACTGAAGCTTTCTTT
>TRBJ2-5|TRBD1|.|TRBV29-1
CSTTPGTAQETQYF
TGCAGCACCACTCCCGGGACAGCCCAAGAGACCCAGTACTTC
>TRBJ1-3|TRBD1|.|TRBV10-2
CASRGQGASGNTIYF
TGCGCCAGCAGGGGACAGGGGGCGTCCGGAAACACCATATATTTT
>TRBJ2-3|.|.|TRBV5-1
CASSLSPGSDTDTQYF
TGCGCCAGCAGCTTGTCCCCAGGGTCTGACACAGATACGCAGTATTTT
>TRBJ1-1|.|.|TRBV30
CAWSRTENTEAFF
TGTGCCTGGAGTCGGACGGAAAACACTGAAGCTTTCTTT
>TRBJ2-6|.|once|TRBV10-3
CAIAGNSGANVLTF
TGTGCCATTGCCGGGAACTCTGGGGCCAACGTCCTGACTTTC
>TRBJ2-2|.|.|TRBV5-1
CASSHRVGNTGELFF
TGCGCCAGCAGCCATAGGGTAGGCAACACCGGGGAGCTGTTTTTT
>TRBJ2-2|.|.|TRBV6-4
CASSELATGELFF
TGTGCCAGCAGTGAGCTCGCCACCGGGGAGCTGTTTTTT
>TRBJ2-2|.|.|TRBV6-1
CASSEVTGLNTGELFF
TGTGCCAGCAGTGAAGTAACAGGGTTGAACACCGGGGAGCTGTTTTTT
>TRBJ1-1|.|.|TRBV29-1
CSVEDPSGRLNTEAFF
TGCAGCGTTGAAGATCCGTCAGGGAGACTCAACACTGAAGCTTTCTTT
>TRBJ1-5|.|.|TRBV5-6
CASSLAGAGHQPQHF
TGTGCCAGCAGCTTGGCCGGGGCAGGGCATCAGCCCCAGCATTTT
>TRBJ1-5|.|.|TRBV4-1
CASSQVSNQPQHF
TGCGCCAGCAGCCAAGTCAGCAATCAGCCCCAGCATTTT
>TRBJ2-5|.|.|TRBV5-4
CASRPQSSTGAGLEYF
TGTGCCAGCAGACCCCAAAGCTCTACCGGGGCCGGTTTAGAGTACTTC
>TRBJ1-2|.|.|TRBV10-3
CAISDHWGRGGYTF
TGTGCCATCAGTGATCATTGGGGGCGAGGTGGCTACACCTTC
>TRBJ2-3|.|few|TRBV7-2
CASSLGTSTDTQYF
TGTGCCAGCAGCTTGGGGACTTCCACAGATACGCAGTATTTT
>TRBJ2-7|.|.|TRBV7-9
CASSTIFAEPKQQYF
TGTGCCAGCAGTACTATTTTTGCGGAACCCAAACAGCAGTACTTC
>TRBJ2-5|.|.|TRBV30
CAWSVLGETQYF
TGTGCCTGGAGTGTTTTGGGGGAGACCCAGTACTTC
>TRBJ1-5|.|once|TRBV7-2
CASSWAQDSDSNQPQHF
TGTGCCAGCAGCTGGGCGCAGGATTCCGATAGCAATCAGCCCCAGCATTTT
>TRBJ1-1|.|.|TRBV6-4
CASSESVDTEAFF
TGTGCCAGCAGTGAATCAGTCGACACTGAAGCTTTCTTT
>TRBJ1-2|.|.|TRBV10-3
CAISGASFYGYTF
TGTGCCATCAGTGGTGCCAGTTTCTATGGCTACACCTTC
>TRBJ1-5|TRBD1|few|TRBV5-6
CASSPTGGRSNQPQHF
TGTGCCAGCAGCCCAACAGGGGGCCGGAGCAATCAGCCCCAGCATTTT
>TRBJ1-2|TRBD1|.|TRBV6-1
CASSEVRTGDGYTF
TGTGCCAGCAGTGAAGTTAGGACAGGGGATGGCTACACCTTC
>TRBJ2-7|TRBD2|once|TRBV14
CASSHETSGEQYF
TGTGCCAGCAGCCACGAGACTAGCGGCGAGCAGTACTTC
>TRBJ2-7|.|.|TRBV25-1
CASTDVSGSYEQYF
TGTGCCAGCACAGATGTGAGCGGGTCCTACGAGCAGTACTTC
>TRBJ1-1|TRBD1|.|TRBV6-1
CASHRGPRAFF
TGTGCCAGTCACAGGGGCCCACGAGCTTTCTTT
>TRBJ1-5|.|.|TRBV6-5
CASSYAVGAQQPQHF
TGTGCCAGCAGTTACGCGGTGGGGGCTCAGCAGCCCCAGCATTTT
>TRBJ2-5|.|.|TRBV7-2
CASSPQVEQETQYF
TGTGCCAGCAGCCCTCAGGTGGAACAAGAGACCCAGTACTTC
>TRBJ2-3|.|.|TRBV6-5
CASSYEMGTDTQYF
TGTGCCAGCAGTTACGAAATGGGCACAGATACGCAGTATTTT
>TRBJ2-5|TRBD2|.|TRBV5-1
CASSFPLAGIGGQETQYF
TGCGCCAGCAGCTTTCCCCTAGCGGGCATTGGGGGACAAGAGACCCAGTACTTC
>TRBJ2-3|TRBD2|.|TRBV5-1
CASSLPGTSGGSDTQYF
TGCGCCAGCAGCTTGCCGGGGACTAGCGGGGGCTCAGATACGCAGTATTTT
>TRBJ2-2|.|.|TRBV6-4
CASSSTERSTGELFF
TGTGCCAGCAGCTCCACGGAGCGGAGCACCGGGGAGCTGTTTTTT
>TRBJ2-5|.|.|TRBV5-6
CASSLPQQETQYF
TGTGCCAGCAGCTTACCCCAACAAGAGACCCAGTACTTC
>TRBJ1-5|.|.|TRBV4-3
CASSQDATRQPQHF
TGCGCCAGCAGCCAAGACGCTACGCGCCAGCCCCAGCATTTT
>TRBJ2-1|TRBD2|.|TRBV9
CAAGDYNEQFF
TGTGCCGCGGGAGACTACAATGAGCAGTTCTTC
>TRBJ1-1|.|.|TRBV9
CASSQTGNTEAFF
TGTGCCAGCAGCCAGACGGGGAACACTGAAGCTTTCTTT
>TRBJ1-2|TRBD1|.|TRBV4-3
CASSQEGQGVNYGYTF
TGCGCCAGCAGCCAAGAGGGACAGGGGGTGAACTATGGCTACACCTTC
>TRBJ2-2|.|.|TRBV25-1
CASSGNKNTGELFF
TGTGCCAGCAGTGGGAACAAGAACACCGGGGAGCTGTTTTTT